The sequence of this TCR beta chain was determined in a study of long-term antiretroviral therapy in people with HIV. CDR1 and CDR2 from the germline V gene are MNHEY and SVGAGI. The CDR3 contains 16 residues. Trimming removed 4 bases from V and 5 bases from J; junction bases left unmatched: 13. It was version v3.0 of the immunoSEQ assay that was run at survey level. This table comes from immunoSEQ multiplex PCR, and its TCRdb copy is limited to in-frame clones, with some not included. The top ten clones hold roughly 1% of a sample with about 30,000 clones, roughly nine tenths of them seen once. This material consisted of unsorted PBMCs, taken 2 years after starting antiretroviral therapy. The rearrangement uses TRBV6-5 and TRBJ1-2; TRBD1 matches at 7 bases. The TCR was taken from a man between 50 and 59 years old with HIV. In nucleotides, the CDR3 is TGTGCCAGCAGTTCTCAGACAGGGCCTGGGGGATATGGCTACACCTTC. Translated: CASSSQTGPGGYGYTF.